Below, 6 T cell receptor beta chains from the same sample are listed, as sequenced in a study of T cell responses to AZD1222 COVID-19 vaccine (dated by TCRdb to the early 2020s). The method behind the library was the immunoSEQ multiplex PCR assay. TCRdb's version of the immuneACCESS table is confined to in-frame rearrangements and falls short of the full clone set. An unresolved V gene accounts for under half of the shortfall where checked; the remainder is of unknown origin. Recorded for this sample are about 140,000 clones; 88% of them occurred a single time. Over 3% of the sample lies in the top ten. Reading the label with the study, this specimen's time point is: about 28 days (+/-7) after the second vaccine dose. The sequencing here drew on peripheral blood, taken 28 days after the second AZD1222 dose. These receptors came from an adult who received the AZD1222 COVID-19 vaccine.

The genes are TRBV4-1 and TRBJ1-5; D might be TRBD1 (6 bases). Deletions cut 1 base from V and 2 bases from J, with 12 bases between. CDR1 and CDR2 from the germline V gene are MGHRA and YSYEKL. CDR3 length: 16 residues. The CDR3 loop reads CASSQVPKGGNQPQHF. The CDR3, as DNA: TGCGCCAGCAGCCAAGTCCCCAAGGGGGGCAATCAGCCCCAGCATTTT.

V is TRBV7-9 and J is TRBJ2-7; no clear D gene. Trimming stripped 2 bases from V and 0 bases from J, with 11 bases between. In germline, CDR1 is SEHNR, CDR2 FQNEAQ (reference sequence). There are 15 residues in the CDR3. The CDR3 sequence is CASSLQQASSYEQYF. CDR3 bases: TGTGCCAGCAGCTTACAGCAGGCTAGCTCCTACGAGCAGTACTTC.

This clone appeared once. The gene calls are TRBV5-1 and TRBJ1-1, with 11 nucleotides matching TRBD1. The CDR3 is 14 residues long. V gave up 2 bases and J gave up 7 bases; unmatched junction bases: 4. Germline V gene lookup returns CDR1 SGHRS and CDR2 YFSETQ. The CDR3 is CASSFGTGGLEAFF. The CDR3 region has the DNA TGCGCCAGCAGCTTTGGGACAGGGGGACTTGAAGCTTTCTTT.

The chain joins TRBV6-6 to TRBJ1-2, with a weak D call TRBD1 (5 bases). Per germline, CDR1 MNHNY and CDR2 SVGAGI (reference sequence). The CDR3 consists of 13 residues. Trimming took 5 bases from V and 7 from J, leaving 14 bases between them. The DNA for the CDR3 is TGTGCCAGCAGTCCTGGGGGGGTTGGTGGCTACACCTTC. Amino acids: CASSPGGVGGYTF.

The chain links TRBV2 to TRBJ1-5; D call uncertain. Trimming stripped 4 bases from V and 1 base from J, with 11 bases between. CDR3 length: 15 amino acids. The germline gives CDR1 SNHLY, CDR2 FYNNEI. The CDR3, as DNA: TGTGCCAGCAGTGGCGAGGTGGTAAGCAATCAGCCCCAGCATTTT. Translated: CASSGEVVSNQPQHF.

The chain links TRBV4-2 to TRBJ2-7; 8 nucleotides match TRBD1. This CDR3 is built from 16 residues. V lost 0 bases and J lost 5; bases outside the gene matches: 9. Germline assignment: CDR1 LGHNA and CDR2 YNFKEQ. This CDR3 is CASSQEIWQGADEQYF. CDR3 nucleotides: TGTGCCAGCAGCCAAGAGATCTGGCAGGGGGCGGACGAGCAGTACTTC.